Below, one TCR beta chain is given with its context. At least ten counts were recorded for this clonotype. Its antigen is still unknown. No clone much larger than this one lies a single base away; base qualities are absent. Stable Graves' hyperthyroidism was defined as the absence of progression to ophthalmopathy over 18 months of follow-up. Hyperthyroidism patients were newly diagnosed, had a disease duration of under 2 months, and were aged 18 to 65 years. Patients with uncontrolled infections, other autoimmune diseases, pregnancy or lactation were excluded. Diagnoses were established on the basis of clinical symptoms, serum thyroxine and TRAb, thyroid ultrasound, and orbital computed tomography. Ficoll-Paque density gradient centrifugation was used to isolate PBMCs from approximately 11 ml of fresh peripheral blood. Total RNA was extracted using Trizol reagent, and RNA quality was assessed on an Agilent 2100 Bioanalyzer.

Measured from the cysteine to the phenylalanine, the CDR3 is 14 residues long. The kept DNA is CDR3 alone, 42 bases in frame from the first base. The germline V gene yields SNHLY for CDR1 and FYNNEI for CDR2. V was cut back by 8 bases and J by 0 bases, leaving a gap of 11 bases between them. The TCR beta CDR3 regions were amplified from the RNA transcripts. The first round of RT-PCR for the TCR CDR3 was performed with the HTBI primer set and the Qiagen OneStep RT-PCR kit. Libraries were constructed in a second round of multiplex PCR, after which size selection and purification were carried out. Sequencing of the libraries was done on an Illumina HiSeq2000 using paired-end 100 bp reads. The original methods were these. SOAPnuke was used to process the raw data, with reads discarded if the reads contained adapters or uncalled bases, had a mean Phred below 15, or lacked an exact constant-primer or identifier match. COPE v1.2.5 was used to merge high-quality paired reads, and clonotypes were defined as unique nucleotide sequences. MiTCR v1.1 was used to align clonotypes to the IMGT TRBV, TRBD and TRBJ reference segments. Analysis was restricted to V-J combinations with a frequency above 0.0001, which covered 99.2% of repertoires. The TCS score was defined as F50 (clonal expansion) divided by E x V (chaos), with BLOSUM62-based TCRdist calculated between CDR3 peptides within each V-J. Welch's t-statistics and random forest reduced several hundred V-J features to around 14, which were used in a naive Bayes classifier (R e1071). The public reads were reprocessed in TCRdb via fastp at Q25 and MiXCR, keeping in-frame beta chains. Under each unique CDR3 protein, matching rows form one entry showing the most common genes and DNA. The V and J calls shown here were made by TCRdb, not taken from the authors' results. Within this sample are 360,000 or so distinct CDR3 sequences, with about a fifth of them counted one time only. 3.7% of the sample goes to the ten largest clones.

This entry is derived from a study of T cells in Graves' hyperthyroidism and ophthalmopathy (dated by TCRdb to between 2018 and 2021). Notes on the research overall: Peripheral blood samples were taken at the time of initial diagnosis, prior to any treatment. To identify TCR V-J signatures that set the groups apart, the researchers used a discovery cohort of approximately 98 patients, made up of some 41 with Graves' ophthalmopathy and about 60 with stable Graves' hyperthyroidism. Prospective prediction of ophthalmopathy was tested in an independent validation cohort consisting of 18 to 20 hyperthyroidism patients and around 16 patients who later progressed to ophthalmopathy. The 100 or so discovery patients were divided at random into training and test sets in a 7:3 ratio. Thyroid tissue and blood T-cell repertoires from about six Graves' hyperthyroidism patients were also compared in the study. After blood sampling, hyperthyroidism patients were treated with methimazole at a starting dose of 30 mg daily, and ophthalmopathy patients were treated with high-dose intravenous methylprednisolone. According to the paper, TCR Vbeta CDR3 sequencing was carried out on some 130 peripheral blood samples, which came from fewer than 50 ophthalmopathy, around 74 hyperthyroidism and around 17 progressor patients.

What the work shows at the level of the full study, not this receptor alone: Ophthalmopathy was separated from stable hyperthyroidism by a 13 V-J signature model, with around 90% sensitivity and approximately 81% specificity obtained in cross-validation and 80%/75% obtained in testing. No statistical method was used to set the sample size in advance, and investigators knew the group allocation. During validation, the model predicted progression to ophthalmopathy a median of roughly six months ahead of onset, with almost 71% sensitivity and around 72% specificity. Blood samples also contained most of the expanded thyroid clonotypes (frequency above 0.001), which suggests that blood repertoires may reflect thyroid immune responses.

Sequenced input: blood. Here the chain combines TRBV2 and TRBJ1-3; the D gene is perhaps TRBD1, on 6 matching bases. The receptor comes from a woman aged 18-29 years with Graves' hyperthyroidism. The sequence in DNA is TGTGCCAGCCAGACAGGCGTCTCTGGAAACACCATATATTTT. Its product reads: CASQTGVSGNTIYF.